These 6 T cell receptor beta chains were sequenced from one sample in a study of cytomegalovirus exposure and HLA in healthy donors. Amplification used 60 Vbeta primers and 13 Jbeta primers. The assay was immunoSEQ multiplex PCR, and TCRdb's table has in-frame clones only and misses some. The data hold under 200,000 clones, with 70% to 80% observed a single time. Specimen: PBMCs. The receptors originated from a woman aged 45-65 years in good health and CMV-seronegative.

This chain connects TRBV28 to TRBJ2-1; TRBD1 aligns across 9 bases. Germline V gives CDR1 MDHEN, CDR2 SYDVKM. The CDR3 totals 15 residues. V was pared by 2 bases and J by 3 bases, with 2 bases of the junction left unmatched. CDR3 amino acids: CASSLTDRGYNEQFF. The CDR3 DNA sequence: TGTGCCAGCAGTTTAACGGACAGGGGCTACAATGAGCAGTTCTTC. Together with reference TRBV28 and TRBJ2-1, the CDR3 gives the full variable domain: DVKVTQSSRYLVKRTGEKVFLECVQDMDHENMFWYRQDPGLGLRLIYFSYDVKMKEKGDIPEGYSVSREKKERFSLILESASTNQTSMYLCASSLTDRGYNEQFFGPGTRLTVL.

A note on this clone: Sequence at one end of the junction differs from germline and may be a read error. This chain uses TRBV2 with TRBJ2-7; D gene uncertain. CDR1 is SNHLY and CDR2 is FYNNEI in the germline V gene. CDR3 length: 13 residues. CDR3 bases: TGTGCCAGCAGTGTGACGGCCTCCTACGAGCGGTACTTC. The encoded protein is CASSVTASYERYF.

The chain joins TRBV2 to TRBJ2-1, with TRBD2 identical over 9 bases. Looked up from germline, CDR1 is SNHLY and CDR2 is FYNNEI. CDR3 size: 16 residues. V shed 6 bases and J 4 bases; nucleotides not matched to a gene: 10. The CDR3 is CASRTGLAGLYNEQFF. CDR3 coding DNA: TGTGCCAGCAGGACGGGACTAGCAGGCCTTTACAATGAGCAGTTCTTC. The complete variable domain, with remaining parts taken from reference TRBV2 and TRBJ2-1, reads EPEVTQTPSHQVTQMGQEVILRCVPISNHLYFYWYRQILGQKVEFLVSFYNNEISEKSEIFDDQFSVERPDGSNFTLKIRSTKLEDSAMYFCASRTGLAGLYNEQFFGPGTRLTVL.

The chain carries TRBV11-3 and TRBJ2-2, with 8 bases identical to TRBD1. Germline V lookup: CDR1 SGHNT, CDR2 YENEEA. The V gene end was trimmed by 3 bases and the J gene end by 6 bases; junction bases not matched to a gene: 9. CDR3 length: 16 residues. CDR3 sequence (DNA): TGTGCCAGCAGCTTCCCCGGCCCAGGGGGCCCCGGGGAGCTGTTTTTT. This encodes CASSFPGPGGPGELFF. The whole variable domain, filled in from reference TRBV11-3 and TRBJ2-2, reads EAGVVQSPRYKIIEKKQPVAFWCNPISGHNTLYWYLQNLGQGPELLIRYENEEAVDDSQLPKDRFSAERLKGVDSTLKIQPAELGDSAVYLCASSFPGPGGPGELFFGEGSRLTVL.

The CDR3, as DNA: TGTGCCAGCAGACTGGGGCTAGCGAGTCACGAGCAGTACTTC. Protein sequence: CASRLGLASHEQYF. The V gene is TRBV2, the J gene TRBJ2-7, with D tentatively TRBD2 (6 bases). CDR1 and CDR2 from the germline V gene are SNHLY and FYNNEI. Trimming left V 6 bases short and J 5 bases short, with 17 bases between. The CDR3 is made up of 14 amino acids.

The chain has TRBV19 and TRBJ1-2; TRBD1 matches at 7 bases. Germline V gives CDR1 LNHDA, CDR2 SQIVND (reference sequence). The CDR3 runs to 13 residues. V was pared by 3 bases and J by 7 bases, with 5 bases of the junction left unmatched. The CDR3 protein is CASSIKGARGYTF. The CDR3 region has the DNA TGTGCCAGTAGTATTAAGGGGGCGCGTGGCTACACCTTC.